A single sample is the source of the 19 T cell receptor beta chains below, sequenced in a study of OX40 agonist ivuxolimab in advanced cancers. Profiling relied on immunoSEQ multiplex PCR, and the TCRdb table lists in-frame clones only, not all of them. In the table there are about 68,000 clones, more than 75% of which are singletons. This specimen was CD4+ or CD8+ T cells sorted from blood, taken in a trial of the OX40 agonist ivuxolimab. The origin of the receptors is an adult with an advanced solid tumor such as melanoma, head and neck, liver or kidney cancer.

This clone occurred a few times. The genes are TRBV9 and TRBJ2-2, with D unresolved. From germline, CDR1 is SGDLS and CDR2 YYNGEE. This CDR3 is built from 14 residues. Trimming cost V 5 bases and J 0 bases, with 8 bases left between them. The CDR3 reads CASRPATNTGELFF. CDR3 in DNA: TGTGCCAGCAGGCCGGCAACGAACACCGGGGAGCTGTTTTTT.

The chain joins TRBV25-1 to TRBJ1-1, with TRBD1 matching 7 bases. V gave up 5 bases and J gave up 10 bases; unmatched junction bases: 4. CDR1 is MGHDK and CDR2 is SYGVNS in the germline V gene. The CDR3 loop spans 11 amino acids. CDR3 amino acids: CASSRQGGAFF. CDR3 nucleotide sequence: TGTGCCAGCAGTCGACAGGGAGGAGCTTTCTTT.

The gene calls are TRBV14 and TRBJ2-1, with D unclear. CDR1 and CDR2 (germline): SGHDN, FVKESK. The CDR3 is made up of 15 amino acids. The V end was cut by 4 bases, the J end by 10 bases, with 20 bases between. CDR3: CASSRIILGSSEQFF. The CDR3 nucleotides read TGTGCCAGCAGCCGAATAATCTTGGGGTCAAGCGAGCAGTTCTTC.

The chain carries TRBV5-1 and TRBJ2-7; 8 positions match TRBD1. The CDR3 is 17 residues long. Germline trimming cut 1 base from V and 4 bases from J; bases unmatched to any gene: 13. CDR1 and CDR2 from the germline V gene are SGHRS and YFSETQ. The CDR3 here is CASSLLPSGTGQYEQYF. The CDR3, as DNA: TGCGCCAGCAGCTTGTTGCCGTCCGGGACAGGCCAATACGAGCAGTACTTC.

The genes are TRBV7-2 and TRBJ1-2; D uncertain. Deletions cut 1 base from V and 2 bases from J, with 2 bases between. The length of the CDR3 is 12 residues. CDR1 and CDR2 from the germline V gene are SGHTA and FQGNSA. The CDR3 reads CASSLVNYGYTF. The CDR3, as DNA: TGTGCCAGCAGCTTAGTCAACTATGGCTACACCTTC.

The genes are TRBV7-2 and TRBJ1-4; 9 nucleotides line up with TRBD1. Germline CDR1 is SGHTA and CDR2 is FQGNSA. V lost 5 bases to trimming and J lost 5 bases; unmatched junction nucleotides: 3. CDR3 length equals 14 residues. DNA of the CDR3: TGTGCCAGCAGCCAGGACAGGGGAAATGAAAAACTGTTTTTT. Its translation: CASSQDRGNEKLFF.

Concerning this clone itself: The same CDR3 is also encoded by other DNA sequences in this sample. The gene calls are TRBV7-2 and TRBJ2-1; 7 bases agree with TRBD1. There are 12 residues in the CDR3. Germline V gene lookup returns CDR1 SGHTA and CDR2 FQGNSA. After removal of 1 base from V and 12 bases from J, the junction contained 3 bases not matched to a gene. The CDR3 is CASSLVRDRQFF. In nucleotides, the CDR3 is TGTGCCAGCAGCTTAGTAAGGGACAGGCAGTTCTTC.

The rearrangement uses TRBV6-5 and TRBJ2-2; the match to TRBD1 covers 10 bases. Germline values: CDR1 MNHEY, CDR2 SVGAGI. J was trimmed by 4 bases and V by 5 bases; bases with no gene match: 4. The CDR3 extends over 15 amino acids. The CDR3 DNA is TGTGCCAGCAGTAACCGGGACAGGGGCACCGGGGAGCTGTTTTTT. This translates into CASSNRDRGTGELFF.

There are a few counts of this clone. CDR3 sequence reads: CASSQMVNQPQHF. The CDR3 DNA reads TGTGCCAGCAGCCAGATGGTCAATCAGCCCCAGCATTTT. This chain joins TRBV14 and TRBJ1-5, with no clear D. The V end lost 3 bases, the J end lost 3 bases, and 6 bases lay between the germline ends. Germline V CDR1 and CDR2: SGHDN, FVKESK. The CDR3 length is 13 residues.

This chain uses TRBV6-6 with TRBJ2-7, with a weak D call TRBD1 (6 bases). Germline V gene sequence: CDR1 MNHNY, CDR2 SVGAGI (reference sequence). Trimming stripped 6 bases from V and 1 base from J, with 13 bases between. CDR3 length: 14 residues. The CDR3 spells CASSLDRISYEQYF. CDR3 bases: TGTGCCAGCAGCCTCGACAGGATTTCCTACGAGCAGTACTTC.

Concerning this clone itself: At one of its ends the junction is not consistent with the germline gene, which may arise from a read error. This sequence joins TRBV5-6 and TRBJ2-1; D possibly corresponds to TRBD1 (5 bases). This CDR3 has 15 amino acids. Germline loops: CDR1 SGHDT, CDR2 YYEEEE. CDR3 amino acids: CASSLEGFSHNEQFF. In DNA, the CDR3 is TGTGCCAGCAGCTTGGAGGGGTTCTCCCACAATGAGCAGTTCTTC.

V usage is TRBV5-1 and J usage is TRBJ2-2, with TRBD1 matching 9 bases. The J segment lost 1 base and the V segment lost 4 bases, leaving 5 bases of the junction unmatched. From germline, CDR1 is SGHRS and CDR2 YFSETQ. The CDR3 has 16 amino acids. The CDR3 sequence is CASSAMGQGNTGELFF. In DNA form, the CDR3 reads TGCGCCAGCAGCGCGATGGGACAGGGGAACACCGGGGAGCTGTTTTTT.

In this sample, this clone turned up a few times. The chain links TRBV18 to TRBJ1-1; a possible D gene is TRBD1 (6 bases). This CDR3 spans 15 amino acids. V was cut by 0 bases and J by 7 bases, with 15 bases left in between. The V gene's germline CDR1 is KGHSH and CDR2 LQKENI. Here the CDR3 reads CASSPPGADRGEAFF. The CDR3 coding sequence is TGTGCCAGCTCACCACCGGGGGCGGATCGTGGTGAAGCTTTCTTT.

V and J are TRBV6-5 and TRBJ2-7; a weak D match, TRBD1 (6 bases). V was clipped by 0 bases and J by 4 bases, with 13 bases between them. Germline CDR1 reads MNHEY; CDR2 reads SVGAGI. The CDR3 runs 15 residues. The CDR3 region is CASSYSAQGEYEQYF. In nucleotides, the CDR3 is TGTGCCAGCAGTTACTCGGCACAGGGAGAGTACGAGCAGTACTTC.

V is TRBV19 and J is TRBJ2-1; TRBD1 matches 7 bases. CDR1 LNHDA and CDR2 SQIVND come from the germline V gene (reference sequence). CDR3 length: 13 residues. After removal of 10 bases from V and 5 bases from J, the junction contained 8 bases not matched to a gene. The CDR3 bases are TGTGCCACCTCGACAGGGATCGACAATGAGCAGTTCTTC. Translated: CATSTGIDNEQFF.

This chain uses TRBV6-5 with TRBJ1-1, with TRBD1 matching 10 bases. V was pared by 8 bases and J by 4 bases, with 10 bases of the junction left unmatched. Germline V CDR1 and CDR2: MNHEY, SVGAGI. CDR3 length: 15 amino acids. CDR3 sequence reads: CASFFGTGAFTEAFF. CDR3 nucleotides: TGTGCCAGCTTTTTTGGGACAGGGGCGTTCACTGAAGCTTTCTTT.

This rearrangement joins TRBV7-9 to TRBJ2-6, with D perhaps matching TRBD2 (6 bases). Trimming removed 1 base from V and 2 bases from J, with 18 bases in between. The CDR3 runs to 19 residues. Germline CDR1 SEHNR, CDR2 FQNEAQ (reference sequence). CDR3 nucleotides: TGTGCCAGCAGCTTAGAGTTCGGGGGAGAGCGCCCTGGGGCCAACGTCCTGACTTTC. Translation: CASSLEFGGERPGANVLTF.

This chain uses TRBV6-5 with TRBJ2-5, with 7 bases matching TRBD1. V shed 6 bases, J shed 5 bases, and the junction held 9 bases outside the gene matches. CDR3 size: 14 residues. Per germline, CDR1 MNHEY and CDR2 SVGAGI. The CDR3 here is CASSPRQGRETQYF. The CDR3 region has the DNA TGTGCCAGCAGCCCTAGACAGGGTAGGGAGACCCAGTACTTC.

The J gene is TRBJ1-5, the V gene TRBV19; 7 nucleotides line up with TRBD1. V lost 4 bases to trimming and J lost 7 bases; unmatched junction nucleotides: 7. Germline-derived CDR1 and CDR2 are LNHDA and SQIVND (reference sequence). The CDR3 is 14 residues long. In nucleotides, the CDR3 is TGTGCCAGTAGTACCGGACAGGTACGGCAGCCCCAGCATTTT. Residues: CASSTGQVRQPQHF.